This is a list of T cell receptor beta chains from one sample in a study of blood T cell repertoires in COVID-19. Assay: immunoSEQ multiplex PCR; the TCRdb copy retains only in-frame clones and omits some. The sample holds approximately 360,000 clones, around 89% seen once. Material: PBMCs or T cells enriched from blood (not recorded which). Source of these receptors: a woman aged 25 to 45 with acute COVID-19. Both conserved end residues are part of each CDR3. The D gene is left open where the match is weak. Clone size is shown for a subset of rows, as once, few, many or a class of expanded clone.

abundance	d_gene	v_gene	j_gene	CDR3nt	CDR3aa
NA	NA	TRBV5-1	TRBJ1-3	TGCGCCAGCAGCTTGGATCCGGGTTCGGGAGGAAACACCATATATTTT	CASSLDPGSGGNTIYF
NA	TRBD1	TRBV5-6	TRBJ2-1	TGTGCCAGCAGCCCCTACCGGGACAGGCAAGTCAATGAGCAGTTCTTC	CASSPYRDRQVNEQFF
NA	NA	TRBV19	TRBJ2-7	TGTGCCAGTAGTAAGTGGGACACCTCTTACGAGCAGTACTTC	CASSKWDTSYEQYF
NA	NA	TRBV9	TRBJ2-1	TGTGCCAGCAGCGTTCCCCTGAGTCCCCCCGAGAACCCCTCCTACAATGAGCAGTTCTTC	CASSVPLSPPENPSYNEQFF
NA	TRBD1	TRBV10-1	TRBJ1-1	TGCGCCAGCAGGCTTGGACAGGGGACTGAAGCTTTCTTT	CASRLGQGTEAFF
NA	NA	TRBV2	TRBJ2-7	TGTGCCATACCGGGACTTACCTCCTACGAGCAGTACTTC	CAIPGLTSYEQYF
NA	NA	TRBV19	TRBJ1-2	TGTGCCAGTAGTATAGGGGCAGGGTTTCGCTATGGCTACACCTTC	CASSIGAGFRYGYTF
NA	TRBD2	TRBV5-1	TRBJ2-5	TGCGCCAGCAGCTTGCCCGAAGGACTAGCGCATCTGAAAGAGACCCAGTACTTC	CASSLPEGLAHLKETQYF
NA	TRBD2	TRBV18	TRBJ2-1	TGTGCCAGCTCACCACCGGTGGGGGGGGGCTACAATGAGCAGTTCTTC	CASSPPVGGGYNEQFF
NA	NA	TRBV27	TRBJ1-2	NA	CASSFKPCPDYLCGYTF
NA	TRBD1	TRBV7-2	TRBJ1-5	TGTGCCAGCAGCTTGTCCGACAGGGGATCGGGCCAGCCCCAGCATTTT	CASSLSDRGSGQPQHF
NA	NA	TRBV19	TRBJ1-2	TGTGCCAGTAGTAGTCTGGACACGGGCTATGGCTACACCTTC	CASSSLDTGYGYTF
NA	TRBD1	TRBV7-9	TRBJ1-5	TGTGCCATGACAGGGCGCGACAATCAGCCCCAGCATTTT	CAMTGRDNQPQHF
NA	NA	TRBV10-3	TRBJ2-5	TGTGCCATCAGTGATGGGGGGGGCCTAAAGACCCAGTACTTC	CAISDGGGLKTQYF
NA	NA	TRBV7-2	TRBJ2-7	TGTGCCAGCAGCTTGACTGGACAGCAGCGATCCTACGAGCAGTACTTC	CASSLTGQQRSYEQYF
NA	TRBD1	TRBV7-2	TRBJ2-1	TGTGCCAGCAGTTTATACCCTCCTTATCAGGACAGGGGGCGAAATGAGCAGTTCTTC	CASSLYPPYQDRGRNEQFF
NA	NA	TRBV5-6	TRBJ1-2	TGTGCCAGCAGCTTGGGCCCCGGGACATCAAGCTACACCTTC	CASSLGPGTSSYTF
NA	TRBD1	TRBV11-2	TRBJ1-6	TGTGCCAGCAGCGCCGCCCCGGGACAGGGTATCTCTTCACCCCTCCACTTT	CASSAAPGQGISSPLHF
NA	TRBD1	TRBV27	TRBJ1-2	TGTGCCAGCAGTCGGGACAGGGTTCCAAATGGCTACACCTTC	CASSRDRVPNGYTF
NA	NA	TRBV19	TRBJ2-1	TGTGCCAGTAGTATTTATAGCCTACTCCAGAATGGTGAGCAGTTCTTC	CASSIYSLLQNGEQFF
once	TRBD1	TRBV11-2	TRBJ1-2	TGTGCCAGCAGCTTAGGGGACAGGGCTAACTATGGCTACACCTTC	CASSLGDRANYGYTF
NA	TRBD2	TRBV18	TRBJ2-1	TGTGCCAGCTCACCCCCGCTCCCGGGGGGCTACAATGAGCAGTTCTTC	CASSPPLPGGYNEQFF
NA	NA	TRBV18	TRBJ1-3	TGTGCCAGCTCACCACCGGGGGCGTCTGGAAACACCATATATTTT	CASSPPGASGNTIYF
NA	NA	TRBV2	TRBJ1-6	TGTGCCAGCAGAGATCGGGACAAGGGGAATTCACCCCTCCACTTT	CASRDRDKGNSPLHF
NA	NA	TRBV5-1	TRBJ2-3	TGCGCCAGCAGCTTGGGCGCCGCGGGAGATACGCAGTATTTT	CASSLGAAGDTQYF
NA	NA	TRBV2	TRBJ1-1	TGTGCCAGCACCGGCACAGACAAGATGAACACTGAAGCTTTCTTT	CASTGTDKMNTEAFF
NA	NA	TRBV7-2	TRBJ2-3	TGTGCCAGCAGCTTAGATGCGGGGGCGCCCACAGATACGCAGTATTTT	CASSLDAGAPTDTQYF
NA	NA	TRBV5-6	TRBJ1-2	TGTGCCAGCAGCTTGGATGCCGCCGAGGGCTACACCTTC	CASSLDAAEGYTF
NA	NA	TRBV5-5	TRBJ1-1	TGTGCCAGCAGACCTCGGACAGCGAACACGTACGATTTCTTT	CASRPRTANTYDFF
once	TRBD1	TRBV4-3	TRBJ1-4	TGCGCCAGCAGCCAGGGACAGGGGATAGGAGAAAAACTGTTTTTT	CASSQGQGIGEKLFF
NA	NA	TRBV4-3	TRBJ2-7	TGCGCCAGCAGCCAAGATTCGTCACAGGGAGTCTACGAGCAGTACTTC	CASSQDSSQGVYEQYF
NA	NA	TRBV19	TRBJ1-1	TGTGCCAGTAGTATATTGGCGACGCGGGAGGCTGAAGCTTTCTTT	CASSILATREAEAFF
NA	TRBD1	TRBV9	TRBJ2-7	TGTGCCAGCAGCCCCTCGGGACAGTCTTCCTACGAGCAGTACTTC	CASSPSGQSSYEQYF
NA	TRBD1	TRBV9	TRBJ2-7	TGTGCCAGCAGCCCAGGGGGCTCCTACGAGCAGTACTTC	CASSPGGSYEQYF
NA	TRBD1	TRBV10-1	TRBJ1-3	TGCGCCAGCACCCCGACAGGGTCTGGAAACACCATATATTTT	CASTPTGSGNTIYF
NA	TRBD1	TRBV6-5	TRBJ1-2	TGTGCCAGCAGTCCAGGGGGAGGCTACACCTTC	CASSPGGGYTF
NA	TRBD1	TRBV2	TRBJ1-5	TGTGCCAGCAGTGGGACAGGGGAACAGCCCCAGCATTTT	CASSGTGEQPQHF
NA	NA	TRBV6-6	TRBJ1-1	TGTGCCAGCAGTCCTCAGGGTTGGAACACTGAAGCTTTCTTT	CASSPQGWNTEAFF
NA	NA	TRBV6-5	TRBJ1-1	TGTGCCAGCAGTTACTCGCCGGGTATGAACACTGAAGCTTTCTTT	CASSYSPGMNTEAFF
NA	TRBD2	TRBV7-9	TRBJ2-7	TGTGCCAGCAAACGGGGGGACTCCTACGAGCAGTACTTC	CASKRGDSYEQYF
NA	NA	TRBV28	TRBJ1-5	TGTGCCAGTCTATCGCCTATAACGCGCCTAAATCAGCCCCAGCATTTT	CASLSPITRLNQPQHF
NA	NA	TRBV12-3/TRBV12-4	TRBJ1-5	TGTGCCAGCAGTATCGGATCTCAGGGGCCCCAGCATTTT	CASSIGSQGPQHF
NA	NA	TRBV6-1	TRBJ1-3	TGTGCCAGCAGTGAAGGAGTTGGACAGCCGTCGCCTGGAAACACCATATATTTT	CASSEGVGQPSPGNTIYF